This TCR beta chain comes out of a study of radiation and T cells in renal cell carcinoma. CDR3 size: 12 residues. Germline CDR1 LGHNA, CDR2 YNFKEQ. Trimming took 4 bases from V and 9 from J, leaving 12 bases between them. This clone has only one observation. Clones were read by immunoSEQ multiplex PCR, and TCRdb kept only the in-frame ones, dropping some. Of about 150,000 clones detected, 80% to 90% appear once; the ten largest clones hold 13%. Sample time point: blood 2 weeks post-SBRT. Stated treatment: 15 Gy SBRT to primary tumor, nephrectomy 4 weeks later. The chain carries TRBV4-2 and TRBJ1-2; D is uncertain. This TCR was sampled from a woman aged 50 to 65 with renal cell carcinoma. The starting material was blood, obtained from a patient whose treatment included radiotherapy and nephrectomy. CDR3 region: CASSLGNLRYTF. CDR3 DNA: TGTGCCAGCAGCCTTGGGAATCTTCGCTACACCTTC.